The 24 T cell receptor beta chains listed next were all sequenced from one sample in a study of T cells after yellow fever vaccination. From the 5' RACE reads, TCRdb called clonotypes with MiXCR, one entry per CDR3 protein. The data show approximately 27,000 distinct CDR3 sequences, with under 5.5% seen just once and 12% held by the top ten. This sample comprised PBMCs, either bulk or a sorted T-cell subset (CD4+, CD8+, memory, or dextramer-sorted; not recorded which), obtained 15 days after the yellow fever booster vaccination. The receptors were sampled from a man younger than 40 who received the YFV17D yellow fever vaccine.

This clonotype was seen at least ten times. The chain employs TRBV5-1 and TRBJ2-1; 12 bases fit TRBD2. This CDR3 is built from 15 residues. Germline V gene sequence: CDR1 SGHRS, CDR2 YFSETQ. V shed 9 bases, J shed 4 bases, and the junction held 8 bases outside the gene matches. The CDR3 nucleotides read TGCGCCACCCCCCCTACTAGCGGGAGGTACAATGAGCAGTTCTTC. Protein sequence: CATPPTSGRYNEQFF. The variable domain in full, completed from reference TRBV5-1 and TRBJ2-1, reads KAGVTQTPRYLIKTRGQQVTLSCSPISGHRSVSWYQQTPGQGLQFLFEYFSETQRNKGNFPGRFSGRQFSNSRSEMNVSTLELGDSALYLCATPPTSGRYNEQFFGPGTRLTVL.

By sample fraction, this clonotype is medium-sized. This chain uses TRBV4-3 with TRBJ2-3; 8 bases agree with TRBD1. There are 15 residues in the CDR3. In germline, CDR1 is LGHNA, CDR2 YSLEER. The trim removed 3 bases at V and 4 bases at J, leaving 6 bases unmatched. CDR3: CASSQDRVLADTQYF. DNA for the CDR3: TGCGCCAGCAGCCAGGACAGGGTATTAGCAGATACGCAGTATTTT.

This rearrangement joins TRBV4-3 to TRBJ2-7; D gene unclear. CDR1 is LGHNA and CDR2 is YSLEER in the germline V gene. Trimming cost V 4 bases and J 2 bases, with 15 bases left between them. The CDR3 loop spans 15 amino acids. For the CDR3, the DNA is TGCGCCAGCAGCCCTTCTGGGCAGGCGGCCTACGAGCAGTACTTC. The encoded protein is CASSPSGQAAYEQYF.

This clonotype was seen a few times. The chain has TRBV7-2 and TRBJ1-2, with a possible D match to TRBD1 (6 bases). This CDR3 is 13 amino acids long. Per germline, CDR1 SGHTA and CDR2 FQGNSA. V shed 1 base and J shed 6 bases, with 9 bases lying between them. The CDR3 DNA follows: TGTGCCAGCAGCTTAGAGGCAGGGGATGGCTACACCTTC. Protein sequence: CASSLEAGDGYTF.

This clonotype appeared many times. The gene calls are TRBV2 and TRBJ2-2; no clear D gene. This CDR3 is 13 amino acids long. V shed 7 bases and J shed 2 bases, with 8 bases lying between them. Germline loops: CDR1 SNHLY, CDR2 FYNNEI. The CDR3 nucleotides are TGTGCCAGCACTCCGACTAACACCGGGGAGCTGTTTTTT. Translating it yields CASTPTNTGELFF. The variable domain in full, with the rest retrieved from reference TRBV2 and TRBJ2-2, is EPEVTQTPSHQVTQMGQEVILRCVPISNHLYFYWYRQILGQKVEFLVSFYNNEISEKSEIFDDQFSVERPDGSNFTLKIRSTKLEDSAMYFCASTPTNTGELFFGEGSRLTVL.

The table lists this clonotype with many counts. The CDR3: CAISEASGRAVNEQFF. The CDR3 coding sequence is TGTGCCATCAGTGAGGCTAGCGGGAGGGCCGTAAATGAGCAGTTCTTC. The rearrangement joins TRBV10-3 to TRBJ2-1, with 12 nucleotides matching TRBD2. The trim removed 2 bases at V and 7 bases at J, leaving 6 bases unmatched. Germline V gene sequence: CDR1 ENHRY, CDR2 SYGVKD. CDR3 length: 16 amino acids.

This clonotype was observed many times. The chain uses TRBV10-3 and TRBJ1-1; D is unresolved. Germline lookup yields CDR1 ENHRY and CDR2 SYGVKD. V lost 2 bases and J 0 bases, leaving 4 bases between the germline ends. This CDR3 region has 13 residues. CDR3: CAISEGLNTEAFF. The DNA for the CDR3 is TGTGCCATCAGTGAGGGTCTGAACACTGAAGCTTTCTTT.

Many counts were recorded for this clonotype. This sequence joins TRBV6-5 and TRBJ2-5, with D possibly being TRBD2 (5 bases). V was pared by 4 bases and J by 5 bases, with 14 bases between. Germline-derived CDR1 and CDR2 are MNHEY and SVGAGI. The CDR3 is made up of 14 amino acids. The CDR3 region has the DNA TGTGCCAGCAGTTCGCCCCTTAAGCGGGAGACCCAGTACTTC. This gives the protein CASSSPLKRETQYF.

This clonotype showed up many times. The gene calls are TRBV18 and TRBJ2-1; 7 bases are a match to TRBD2. This CDR3 spans 15 amino acids. From germline, CDR1 is KGHSH and CDR2 LQKENI. V gave up 3 bases and J gave up 2 bases; unmatched junction bases: 4. CDR3 sequence: CASSPSGIAYNEQFF. In DNA, the CDR3 is TGTGCCAGCTCACCGAGCGGGATAGCCTACAATGAGCAGTTCTTC.

This clonotype appeared many times. V gene TRBV7-6 combines with J gene TRBJ2-3; 9 nucleotides agree with TRBD2. Germline CDR1 and CDR2: SGHVS and FNYEAQ. After removal of 5 bases from V and 5 bases from J, the junction contained 8 bases not matched to a gene. The CDR3 contains 15 residues. CDR3 bases: TGTGCCAGCAGCCCCCTAGCGGGAAGGGTAGATACGCAGTATTTT. Its protein product is CASSPLAGRVDTQYF. Combining the CDR3 with reference TRBV7-6 and TRBJ2-3 gives the whole variable domain GAGVSQSPRYKVTKRGQDVALRCDPISGHVSLYWYRQALGQGPEFLTYFNYEAQQDKSGLPNDRFSAERPEGSISTLTIQRTEQRDSAMYRCASSPLAGRVDTQYFGPGTRLTVL.

This clonotype was seen at least ten times. CDR3 in DNA: TGTGCCAGCAGCACCCTAGCGGGAGGTCCCGTTGAGCAGTTCTTC. Translation: CASSTLAGGPVEQFF. The chain recombines TRBV7-2 with TRBJ2-1, with 11 bases that match TRBD2. Germline V CDR1 and CDR2: SGHTA, FQGNSA. This CDR3 is built from 15 residues. Losses at the gene ends were 5 bases for V and 9 bases for J; bases not matched to a gene: 9.

This clonotype came up many times. This chain connects TRBV7-2 to TRBJ1-2, with 8 bases aligning to TRBD1. V dropped 1 base and J dropped 3; count of bases not matched to a gene: 4. The V gene's germline CDR1 is SGHTA and CDR2 FQGNSA. The CDR3 consists of 15 residues. CDR3 nucleotides: TGTGCCAGCAGCTTAGGCCCAGGGGGCTACTATGGCTACACCTTC. Protein sequence: CASSLGPGGYYGYTF. Using reference TRBV7-2 and TRBJ1-2 for the parts outside the CDR3, the full variable domain is GAGVSQSPSNKVTEKGKDVELRCDPISGHTALYWYRQSLGQGLEFLIYFQGNSAPDKSGLPSDRFSAERTGGSVSTLTIQRTQQEDSAVYLCASSLGPGGYYGYTFGSGTRLTVV.

This clonotype was detected ten times or more. This chain uses TRBV18 with TRBJ2-7; no clear D gene. The V gene lost 5 bases and the J gene lost 4 bases, with 15 bases spanning the gap. Germline V gives CDR1 KGHSH, CDR2 LQKENI. This CDR3 spans 14 amino acids. Here the CDR3 reads CASSSYPLTYEQYF. The CDR3 region has the DNA TGTGCCAGCTCATCTTACCCCCTGACTTACGAGCAGTACTTC.

This clonotype came up many times. The rearrangement uses TRBV3-1 and TRBJ1-5, with 8 bases aligning to TRBD1. V lost 3 bases and J lost 6; bases outside the gene matches: 10. The CDR3 spans 16 residues. The germline V gene encodes CDR1 LGHDT and CDR2 YNNKEL (reference sequence). Here the CDR3 reads CASSHSTGGKFQPQHF. CDR3 coding DNA: TGTGCCAGCAGCCATTCCACAGGGGGTAAGTTTCAGCCCCAGCATTTT.

This clonotype was detected many times. J is TRBJ2-1 and V is TRBV20-1; D unresolved. Trimming stripped 6 bases from V and 0 bases from J, with 12 bases between. The CDR3 sequence is 14 residues long. CDR1 is DFQATT, CDR2 SNEGSKA, per germline (reference sequence). CDR3 residues: CSAKISNSYNEQFF. The CDR3 DNA is TGCAGTGCAAAAATAAGCAACTCCTACAATGAGCAGTTCTTC.

Ten or more counts support this clonotype. The rearrangement links TRBV6-4 to TRBJ2-2, with D uncertain. The germline V and J ends were trimmed by 6 bases and 2 bases, with 4 bases remaining between them. The CDR3 has 12 residues. Looked up from germline, CDR1 is MRHNA and CDR2 is SNTAGT. Here the CDR3 reads CASSENTGELFF. The CDR3 coding sequence is TGTGCCAGCAGCGAAAACACCGGGGAGCTGTTTTTT.

At least ten counts were recorded for this clonotype. The chain combines TRBV12-3 or TRBV12-4 with TRBJ2-7; D is perhaps TRBD1 (6 bases). This CDR3 has 14 amino acids. Between the trimmed V and J ends, which lost 8 bases and 2 bases, there was a span of 16 bases. Written as DNA, the CDR3 is TGTGCCAGCTCCGACTACAGGGAGACCTACGAGCAGTACTTC. Amino acid sequence: CASSDYRETYEQYF.

The rearrangement uses TRBV5-4 and TRBJ1-4; D not resolved. V lost 4 bases to trimming and J lost 5 bases, with 12 bases between them. This CDR3 region has 14 residues. Germline V CDR1 and CDR2: SGHNT, YYREEE (reference sequence). The CDR3 coding sequence is TGTGCCAGCAGCCCAACCACAGAGAATGAAAAACTGTTTTTT. Translated, it gives CASSPTTENEKLFF. Supplemented by reference TRBV5-4 and TRBJ1-4, the full variable domain reads ETGVTQSPTHLIKTRGQQVTLRCSSQSGHNTVSWYQQALGQGPQFIFQYYREEENGRGNFPPRFSGLQFPNYSSELNVNALELDDSALYLCASSPTTENEKLFFGSGTQLSVL.

This clonotype was observed many times. The chain has TRBV6-5 and TRBJ1-2; 7 nucleotides agree with TRBD1. The germline CDR1 and CDR2 sequences are MNHEY and SVGAGI. The V gene end was trimmed by 4 bases and the J gene end by 4 bases; junction bases not matched to a gene: 6. The CDR3 length is 14 residues. This chain's CDR3 is CASSSLQGLYGYTF. Here the CDR3 DNA reads TGTGCCAGCAGTTCCCTACAGGGGCTCTATGGCTACACCTTC.

Many counts were recorded for this clonotype. The chain combines TRBV4-3 with TRBJ2-1; 10 nucleotides match TRBD2. Germline trimming cut 4 bases from V and 6 bases from J; bases unmatched to any gene: 6. The CDR3 consists of 15 residues. The germline CDR1 and CDR2 sequences are LGHNA and YSLEER. The CDR3, as DNA: TGCGCCAGCAGCCGTCTAGCGGGAGTGGGCAATGAGCAGTTCTTC. Translated, it gives CASSRLAGVGNEQFF.

This clonotype occurred many times. The V and J genes are TRBV10-3 and TRBJ2-2; D is ambiguous. Germline CDR1 reads ENHRY; CDR2 reads SYGVKD. There are 14 residues in the CDR3. The V gene lost 5 bases and the J gene lost 2 bases, with 9 bases spanning the gap. The CDR3 DNA reads as TGTGCCATCAGTCCGGCGAGTAACACCGGGGAGCTGTTTTTT. This encodes CAISPASNTGELFF.

At least ten counts were recorded for this clonotype. The chain has TRBV28 and TRBJ2-2; D not resolved. This CDR3 has 15 amino acids. Germline V gene data show CDR1 as MDHEN and CDR2 as SYDVKM. Between the trimmed V and J ends, which lost 6 bases and 0 bases, there was a span of 11 bases. The CDR3 region is CASRTLNANTGELFF. The DNA for the CDR3 is TGTGCCAGCAGGACACTGAACGCGAACACCGGGGAGCTGTTTTTT.

This clonotype was seen ten or more times. The chain carries TRBV6-6 and TRBJ1-2; D perhaps matches TRBD1 (5 bases). The germline V gene encodes CDR1 MNHNY and CDR2 SVGAGI (reference sequence). This CDR3 spans 12 amino acids. The germline V and J ends were trimmed by 5 bases and 4 bases, with 8 bases remaining between them. The CDR3 region has the DNA TGTGCCAGCAGTAACAGGCCCTATGGCTACACCTTC. Its protein product is CASSNRPYGYTF.

The table lists this clonotype with many counts. As DNA, the CDR3 is TGTGCCAGCAGCCGGACAACGTCCTACGAGCAGTACTTC. Translating it yields CASSRTTSYEQYF. This chain links TRBV9 with TRBJ2-7; D perhaps matches TRBD1 (5 bases). The CDR3 has 13 residues. The germline gives CDR1 SGDLS, CDR2 YYNGEE. The V end was cut by 4 bases, the J end by 1 base, with 9 bases between.